One T cell receptor (beta chain) is described in this entry. No cognate antigen has been identified for it. Base qualities are missing; no much larger clone stands one base away. This specimen comes from a study of T cell changes during pregnancy in multiple sclerosis (dated by TCRdb to 2018 to 2020). With respect to the entire study: The study looked at changes in the T cell repertoire across pregnancy in women with multiple sclerosis.

The library was generated by the immunoSEQ multiplex PCR assay. In its TCRdb copy, this immuneACCESS table keeps in-frame sequences only and misses some clones. Where compared with another copy, unresolved V genes explain less than half of these, and the others have no known cause. For this sample there are about 100,000 clones; approximately 91% appear just once. About 3.5% of the sample is held by the ten biggest clonotypes. The CDR3 covers 15 residues, taking in both the cysteine and the phenylalanine. The read is trimmed to its CDR3 DNA, 45 bases read in frame from base 1. Looking up the germline V gene (reference sequence) yields CDR1 LNHDA and CDR2 SQIVND. V drops 6 bases and J drops 4 bases, leaving 15 bases in between.

This TCR was recovered from a female donor with multiple sclerosis, enrolled in a pregnancy study. The rearranged chain carries TRBV19 and TRBJ1-4; 6 matching bases give a weak D call of TRBD1. The material sequenced was peripheral blood, taken after pregnancy. The CDR3 corresponds to CASRPTGWLNEKLFF. The nucleotide sequence reads TGTGCCAGTAGACCAACAGGGTGGCTTAATGAAAAACTGTTTTTT.